This T cell receptor (beta chain) appears in the sequencing data of a study of blood T cell repertoires in COVID-19. The overall study: Samples came from the United States, Italy and Spain, spanning acute and convalescent COVID-19. T cells, B-cell-depleted T cells, or PBMCs supplied cDNA or gDNA.

Per the original data handling: The authors estimated nucleated cell counts from reference gene primer amplification. Produced via immunoSEQ multiplex PCR; TCRdb's table is partial and in-frame only. V and J calls and clone size are as listed in that table; D and trimming were resolved from the DNA. Of about 160,000 clones detected, more than 70% appear once; the ten largest clones hold roughly 14%. This TCR derives from a man aged 18 to 30 with active or convalescent COVID-19. Sample: peripheral blood.

CDR3 region: CASSYSMWEGGGELFF. The CDR3 DNA is TGTGCCAGCAGTTACTCGATGTGGGAGGGAGGCGGGGAGCTGTTTTTT. This sequence joins TRBV6-5 and TRBJ2-2, with 7 nucleotides matching TRBD2. In germline, CDR1 is MNHEY, CDR2 SVGAGI. The CDR3 extends over 16 amino acids. Trimming removed 0 bases from V and 7 bases from J; junction bases left unmatched: 8.